The clone carrying this TCR beta chain was recorded a few times. Its antigen is undetermined. As every portion of the isolated RNA was reverse transcribed, the sequencing read expressed TCRB transcripts. The method was immunoSEQ multiplex PCR; TCRdb's version includes in-frame clones alone and lacks a portion of them. Among 150,000 or so clones, around a tenth were seen once, and the ten largest hold 0.68%. The CDR3 runs 15 residues. Per the germline V gene, CDR1 is SEHNR and CDR2 is FQNEAQ (reference sequence). After removal of 1 base from V and 7 bases from J, the junction contained 3 bases not matched to a gene. The data derive from a study of beta chain features in type 1 diabetes. General study results and limits: Sequencing from cDNA could over-represent high-TCR-expressing cells.

The receptor was derived from a man aged 18 to 29 in good health. The sequenced sample was central memory CD4+ T cells from blood. The V gene is TRBV7-9, the J gene TRBJ2-1; 11 bases map to TRBD1. The CDR3 region is CASSLGTGGLNEQFF. DNA of the CDR3: TGTGCCAGCAGCTTAGGGACAGGGGGCCTGAATGAGCAGTTCTTC.